This T cell receptor (beta chain) appears in the sequencing data of a study of T cell changes during pregnancy in multiple sclerosis. Sequencing used immunoSEQ multiplex PCR; TCRdb keeps in-frame clones, though not all of them. The table records 40,000 to 60,000 clones, around 92% of them present only once. This CDR3 has 16 amino acids. Germline CDR1 is MDHEN and CDR2 is SYDVKM. With V trimmed by 5 bases and J by 1 base, 8 bases remained unmatched. The sequence was obtained from a female donor with multiple sclerosis, enrolled in a pregnancy study. The rearrangement uses TRBV28 and TRBJ2-5; 9 bases line up with TRBD1. Sequenced here: CD4+ T cells from peripheral blood mononuclear cells, sampled in the third trimester of pregnancy. This CDR3 is CASSQTGGASQETQYF. The CDR3 DNA is TGTGCCAGCAGTCAGACAGGGGGTGCCTCCCAAGAGACCCAGTACTTC.